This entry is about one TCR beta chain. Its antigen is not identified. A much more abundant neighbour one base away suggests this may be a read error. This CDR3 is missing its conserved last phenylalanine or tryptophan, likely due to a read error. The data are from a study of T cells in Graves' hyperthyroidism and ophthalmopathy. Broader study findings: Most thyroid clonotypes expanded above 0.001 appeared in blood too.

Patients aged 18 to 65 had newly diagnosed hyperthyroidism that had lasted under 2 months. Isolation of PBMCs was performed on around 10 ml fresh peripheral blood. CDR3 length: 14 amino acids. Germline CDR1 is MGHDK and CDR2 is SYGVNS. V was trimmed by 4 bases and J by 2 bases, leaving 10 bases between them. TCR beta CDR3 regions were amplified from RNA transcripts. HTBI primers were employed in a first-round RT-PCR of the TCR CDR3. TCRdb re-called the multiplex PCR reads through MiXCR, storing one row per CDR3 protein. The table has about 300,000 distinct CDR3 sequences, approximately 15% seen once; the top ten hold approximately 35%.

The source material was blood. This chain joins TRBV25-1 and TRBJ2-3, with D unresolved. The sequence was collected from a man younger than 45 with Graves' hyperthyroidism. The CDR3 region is CASSGWQATDTQYL. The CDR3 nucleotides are TGTGCCAGCAGTGGTTGGCAGGCCACAGATACGCAGTATCTT.